The rows below give T cell receptor beta chains drawn from one sample of a study of Graves' ophthalmopathy and Graves' hyperthyroidism. TCRdb fed the multiplex PCR reads into MiXCR, producing one record per CDR3 protein. The table records 740,000 or so distinct CDR3 sequences, around 40% of them present only once. The sequenced material came from peripheral blood. The receptors here all came from an adult man with Graves' ophthalmopathy. Both conserved end residues are part of each CDR3. A D gene is named only where the DNA matches it firmly. Size values are once, few and many counts, or a class for expanded clones, and some rows have none.

>few|TRBD1|TRBJ2-5|TRBV12-3/TRBV12-4
TGTGCCAGCAGCCCGACAGGGCAGAGAGAGACCCAGTACTTC
CASSPTGQRETQYF
>many|-|TRBJ2-6|TRBV7-9
TGTGCCAGCAGCTCGGACTCTGGGGCCAACGTCCTGACTTTC
CASSSDSGANVLTF
>-|-|TRBJ2-7|TRBV7-9
TGTGCCAGCAGCCCCAAGGCGGGCCTCTACGAGCAGTACTTC
CASSPKAGLYEQYF
>few|-|TRBJ1-2|TRBV10-3
TGTGCCAGCAGTGACGCGGAGCTTCTTGGCTACACCTTC
CASSDAELLGYTF
>few|-|TRBJ2-7|TRBV6-1
TGTGCCAGCAGTGATCAACGGCGGGCAGGGGCCTACTTC
CASSDQRRAGAYF
>few|-|TRBJ2-7|TRBV25-1
TGTGCCAGCAGTGATAGTGCCGGGGTTGAGCAGTACTTC
CASSDSAGVEQYF
>-|TRBD1|TRBJ2-5|TRBV7-2
TGTGCCAGTTTGACAGGGGAGTACCAAGAGACCCAGTACTTC
CASLTGEYQETQYF
>many|-|TRBJ2-5|TRBV12-3/TRBV12-4
TGTGCCAGCAGTTTCCAGCGCTTACAAGAGACCCAGTACTTC
CASSFQRLQETQYF
>many|TRBD1|TRBJ1-5|TRBV7-2
TGTGCCAGCAGCCGTGGACAGGGAAGGGATCAGCCCCAGCATTTT
CASSRGQGRDQPQHF
>-|TRBD1|TRBJ1-2|TRBV11-2
TGTGCTAGCAGCCGTACAGGGGTCGAGGGCTACACCTTC
CASSRTGVEGYTF
>-|-|TRBJ1-1|TRBV29-1
TGCAGCGTTCAGGAGGGGCTTGGAGCTTTCTTT
CSVQEGLGAFF
>-|TRBD1|TRBJ1-2|TRBV7-2
TGTGCCAGCAGCTACGCCGGGCAGGGGGTATCAGGCTACACCTTC
CASSYAGQGVSGYTF
>many|-|TRBJ1-5|TRBV29-1
TGCAGCGGCCCTTCGATAAGACAGGTTGGTCAGCCCCAGCATTTT
CSGPSIRQVGQPQHF
>many|TRBD1|TRBJ1-2|TRBV15
TGTGCCACCAGCAGAGATCAAACAGGGGGAAACTATGGCTACACCTTC
CATSRDQTGGNYGYTF
>-|-|TRBJ1-5|TRBV2
TGTACCAGCAGTGAATGGGGTCAGCCCCAGCATTTT
CTSSEWGQPQHF
>-|TRBD1|TRBJ2-5|TRBV29-1
TGCAGCGGCATGGGACAGCTACAAGAGACCCGGTACTTC
CSGMGQLQETRYF
>few|-|TRBJ2-2|TRBV2
TGTGCCAGCAGTGAAATTGCCAGGGCCACACGTACGACCACCGGGGAGCTGTTTTTT
CASSEIARATRTTTGELFF
>-|-|TRBJ1-2|TRBV29-1
TGCAGCGTCATGGACGGGGGGTTACCCGGCTATGGCTACACCTTC
CSVMDGGLPGYGYTF
>many|-|TRBJ2-2|TRBV25-1
TGTGCCAGCAGGGGCGTCGGTTTCAGCACCGGGGAGCTGTTTTTT
CASRGVGFSTGELFF
>-|-|TRBJ2-2|TRBV7-9
TGTGCCAGCAGCTTGGCGGGACAGGGGGAGCTGTTTTTT
CASSLAGQGELFF
>-|TRBD2|TRBJ2-7|TRBV2
TGTGCCAGCAGTGCACGGACTAGCGGGGCTTACGAGCAGTACTTC
CASSARTSGAYEQYF
>-|-|TRBJ2-6|TRBV2
TGTGCCAGCAGCCAAGATGCGTCTGGGGCCAACGTCCTGACTTTC
CASSQDASGANVLTF
>many|-|TRBJ2-7|TRBV7-7
TGTGCTAGCAGCTTAGCGTCGGGAGTTGCCCCCTACGAGCAGTACTTC
CASSLASGVAPYEQYF
>-|-|TRBJ1-4|TRBV4-2
TGTGCCAGCAGCCAAGAATTCAGGGTTTATGAAAAACTGTTTTTT
CASSQEFRVYEKLFF
>few|-|TRBJ1-1|TRBV20-1
TGCAGTGCTAGGCTGCGGGGGGCGACTGAAGCTTTCTTT
CSARLRGATEAFF
>-|TRBD1|TRBJ2-7|TRBV19
TGTGCCAGTAGTATAGGTGGACAGGGGAACCACGAGCAGTACTTC
CASSIGGQGNHEQYF
>-|TRBD2|TRBJ2-5|TRBV29-1
TGCAGCGTCTCCACCGGGGGGACCCCGGGGACCCAGTACTTC
CSVSTGGTPGTQYF
>-|-|TRBJ2-2|TRBV25-1
TGTGCCAGCAGTTTGGACTCACCCGGGGAGCTGTTTTTT
CASSLDSPGELFF
>many|TRBD1|TRBJ1-2|TRBV29-1
TGCAGCGTTGGGGACAGGGCGGATGGCTACACCTTC
CSVGDRADGYTF
>-|-|TRBJ2-5|TRBV19
TGTGCCAGTAGTCCTTGGACAGAAATTGGGACCCAGTACTTC
CASSPWTEIGTQYF
>few|-|TRBJ2-7|TRBV10-3
TGTGCCAGCAGTTCAAACGGGACACCCTACGAGCAGTACTTC
CASSSNGTPYEQYF
>many|TRBD1|TRBJ1-6|TRBV25-1
TGTGCCAGCAGTGCAACTACAGGGGCCAATTCACCCCTCCACTTT
CASSATTGANSPLHF
>-|-|TRBJ2-6|TRBV11-2
TGTGCCAGCAGTAGGTCAAGGGCCAACGTCCTGACTTTC
CASSRSRANVLTF
>-|TRBD1|TRBJ2-3|TRBV5-1
TGCGCCAGCAGCGGGACAGGGGGCACAGATACGCAGTATTTT
CASSGTGGTDTQYF
>many|-|TRBJ1-6|TRBV25-1
TGTGCCAGCAGACAGGGTTATTCACCCCTCCACTTT
CASRQGYSPLHF
>many|-|TRBJ1-3|TRBV5-1
TGCGCCAGCAGCTTGGTCGGGCAGGCCTCTGGAAACACCATATATTTT
CASSLVGQASGNTIYF
>-|-|TRBJ2-6|TRBV9
TGTGCCAGCAGCCAACAATGGGTAGTCGGGGCCAACGTCCTGACTTTC
CASSQQWVVGANVLTF
>-|-|TRBJ1-1|TRBV7-2
TGTGCTAGCTCACCACTCCATGCACCAAAGAACACTGAAGCTTTCTTT
CASSPLHAPKNTEAFF
>many|-|TRBJ1-5|TRBV15
TGTGCCACCAGCCAGAGGGGGGGGGGATTACAGCCCCAGCATTTT
CATSQRGGGLQPQHF
>-|-|TRBJ1-6|TRBV25-1
TGTGCCAGCAGCTATCAGACAGGTTATAATTCACCCCTCCACTTT
CASSYQTGYNSPLHF
>many|TRBD2|TRBJ2-5|TRBV7-2
TGTGCCAGCAGCCTACTAGCGGTTCAAGAGACCCAGTACTTC
CASSLLAVQETQYF
>-|-|TRBJ2-3|TRBV29-1
TGCAGCGTTGCAGGGAAAGCATACACAGATACGCAGTATTTT
CSVAGKAYTDTQYF
>few|-|TRBJ2-7|TRBV5-5
TGTGCCAGCAGCTCGGGAACACAAGGCTACGAGCAGTACTTC
CASSSGTQGYEQYF
>many|TRBD2|TRBJ2-5|TRBV7-9
TGTGCCAGCAGCTGGGGCGGGGGGATTCAAGAGACCCAGTACTTC
CASSWGGGIQETQYF
>-|-|TRBJ2-2|TRBV5-6
TGTGCCAGCAGTGGTGGTCTCGGGGAGCTGTTTTTT
CASSGGLGELFF
>-|-|TRBJ1-2|TRBV4-3
TGCGCCAGCAACCAAACTGGAGGAGGGGGGATTCGGTGTGGCTACACCTTC
CASNQTGGGGIRCGYTF
>many|TRBD1|TRBJ2-5|TRBV7-2
TGTGCCAGCACTTCTACCCCCGGGACAGGGGGGCGCGAGACCCAGTACTTC
CASTSTPGTGGRETQYF
>many|-|TRBJ1-1|TRBV19
TGTGCCAGTAGTACGGGGACGGTTGAAGCTTTCTTT
CASSTGTVEAFF
>-|-|TRBJ2-5|TRBV7-9
TGTGCCACCAGCTCCCTTGCTGACGGTACTCGAGAGACCCAGTACTTC
CATSSLADGTRETQYF
>-|TRBD1|TRBJ2-5|TRBV7-2
TGTGCCAGCAGCTGGAGGGGGACAGGGGCAGAGACCCAGTACTTC
CASSWRGTGAETQYF
>-|-|TRBJ1-4|TRBV15
TGTGCCACCAGCAGAGTAGGCACCCAAAAACTGTTTTTT
CATSRVGTQKLFF
>once|-|TRBJ1-5|TRBV20-1
TGCAGTGCTAGTGTCGGCGGTAGCAATCAGCCCCAGCATTTT
CSASVGGSNQPQHF
>-|-|TRBJ1-2|TRBV10-3
TGTGCCCTTAGAGTGAGCTATGGCTACACCTTC
CALRVSYGYTF
>-|-|TRBJ1-4|TRBV2
TGTGCCAGCAGCCAATTGAGGGGAGGAAAACTGTTTTTT
CASSQLRGGKLFF